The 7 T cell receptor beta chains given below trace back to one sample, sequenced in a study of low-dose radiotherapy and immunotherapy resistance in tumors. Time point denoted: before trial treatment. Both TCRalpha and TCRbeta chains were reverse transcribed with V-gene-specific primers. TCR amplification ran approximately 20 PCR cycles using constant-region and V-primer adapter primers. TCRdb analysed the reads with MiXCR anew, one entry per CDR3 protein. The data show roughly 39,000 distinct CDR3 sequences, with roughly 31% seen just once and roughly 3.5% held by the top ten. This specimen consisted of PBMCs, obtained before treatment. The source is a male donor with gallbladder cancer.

CDR3 nucleotides: TGTGCCAGTAGTAATGGGGTTGGGCAAGAGACCCAGTACTTC. As protein: CASSNGVGQETQYF. The chain has TRBV19 and TRBJ2-5; D gene uncertain. Germline-derived CDR1 and CDR2 are LNHDA and SQIVND (reference sequence). The CDR3 spans 14 residues. The germline V and J ends were trimmed by 4 bases and 2 bases, with 11 bases remaining between them.

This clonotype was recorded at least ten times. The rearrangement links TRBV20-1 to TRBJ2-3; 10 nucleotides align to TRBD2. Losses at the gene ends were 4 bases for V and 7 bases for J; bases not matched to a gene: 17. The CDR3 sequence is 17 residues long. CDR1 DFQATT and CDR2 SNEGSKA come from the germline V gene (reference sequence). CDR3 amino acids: CSANPGKVAGGSNTQYF. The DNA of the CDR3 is TGCAGTGCTAACCCCGGGAAGGTAGCGGGAGGTTCTAATACGCAGTATTTT.

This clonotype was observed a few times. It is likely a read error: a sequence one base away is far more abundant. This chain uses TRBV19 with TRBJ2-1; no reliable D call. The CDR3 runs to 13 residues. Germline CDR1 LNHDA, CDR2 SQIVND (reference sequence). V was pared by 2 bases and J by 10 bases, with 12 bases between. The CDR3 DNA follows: TGTGCCAGTAGTATATCTCCAGTCTACGAGCAGTTCTTC. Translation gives CASSISPVYEQFF.

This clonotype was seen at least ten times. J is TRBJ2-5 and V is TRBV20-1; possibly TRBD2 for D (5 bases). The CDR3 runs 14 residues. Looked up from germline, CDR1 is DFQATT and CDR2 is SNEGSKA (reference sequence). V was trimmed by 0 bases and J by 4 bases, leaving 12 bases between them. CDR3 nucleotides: TGCAGTGCTAGAGATGAGGAGGCCAGAGAGACCCAGTACTTC. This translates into CSARDEEARETQYF.

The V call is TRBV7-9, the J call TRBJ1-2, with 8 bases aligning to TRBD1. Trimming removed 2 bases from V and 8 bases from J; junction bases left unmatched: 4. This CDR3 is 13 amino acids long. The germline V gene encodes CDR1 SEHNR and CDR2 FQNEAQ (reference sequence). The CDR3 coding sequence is TGTGCCAGCAGCTTAAGACAGGGGATCGGCTACACCTTC. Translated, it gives CASSLRQGIGYTF.

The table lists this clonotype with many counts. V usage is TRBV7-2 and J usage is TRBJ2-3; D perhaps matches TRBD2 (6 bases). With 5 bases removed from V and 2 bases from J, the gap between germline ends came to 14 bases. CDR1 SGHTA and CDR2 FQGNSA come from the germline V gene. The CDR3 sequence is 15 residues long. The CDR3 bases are TGTGCCAGCAGCCCCACTAGCTTTTTCACAGATACGCAGTATTTT. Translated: CASSPTSFFTDTQYF.

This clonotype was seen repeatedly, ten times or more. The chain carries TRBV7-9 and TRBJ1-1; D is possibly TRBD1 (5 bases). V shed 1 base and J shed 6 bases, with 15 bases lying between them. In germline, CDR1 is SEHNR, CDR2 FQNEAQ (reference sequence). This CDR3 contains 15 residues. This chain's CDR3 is CASSLVFRANPEAFF. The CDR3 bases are TGTGCCAGCAGCTTAGTTTTCAGGGCTAATCCTGAAGCTTTCTTT.